Below are 8 T cell receptor beta chains sequenced from a single sample in a study of cytomegalovirus exposure and HLA in healthy donors. 13 Jbeta primers and 60 Vbeta primers were used for the PCR. Clones were sequenced by immunoSEQ multiplex PCR, and TCRdb holds only the in-frame ones, with some missing. The sample yields approximately 170,000 clones, under 80% seen once. Sequenced input: PBMCs. All receptors derive from a man aged 40-49 years in good health and CMV-seronegative.

The chain recombines TRBV7-2 with TRBJ2-1; 9 nucleotides line up with TRBD2. The CDR3 runs 14 residues. V lost 3 bases to trimming and J lost 6 bases; unmatched junction nucleotides: 3. Germline V gene data show CDR1 as SGHTA and CDR2 as FQGNSA. This chain's CDR3 is CASSFLAGFNEQFF. Written as DNA, the CDR3 is TGTGCCAGCAGCTTTCTAGCGGGATTCAATGAGCAGTTCTTC.

The table lists this clone with a few counts. The gene calls are TRBV2 and TRBJ2-3; 10 nucleotides match TRBD2. V was clipped by 8 bases and J by 1 base; unmatched bases: 12. The CDR3 consists of 17 residues. Germline-derived CDR1 and CDR2 are SNHLY and FYNNEI. The CDR3 region has the DNA TGTGCCAGCGGGAAGGGTACTAGCGGGGCAGGCACAGATACGCAGTATTTT. Its protein product is CASGKGTSGAGTDTQYF.

J is TRBJ1-6 and V is TRBV7-9, with a possible D match to TRBD1 (5 bases). V gave up 4 bases and J gave up 5 bases, with 12 bases separating them. Germline V gives CDR1 SEHNR, CDR2 FQNEAQ (reference sequence). The CDR3 sequence is 15 residues long. CDR3 residues: CASSSADTDNSPLHF. CDR3 coding DNA: TGTGCCAGCAGCTCCGCGGACACGGATAATTCACCCCTCCACTTT. Full variable domain (rest looked up from reference TRBV7-9 and TRBJ1-6): DTGVSQNPRHKITKRGQNVTFRCDPISEHNRLYWYRQTLGQGPEFLTYFQNEAQLEKSRLLSDRFSAERPKGSFSTLEIQRTEQGDSAMYLCASSSADTDNSPLHFGNGTRLTVT.

This clone was seen only a few times. The chain recombines TRBV9 with TRBJ2-2; maybe TRBD2 (6 bases). The CDR3 runs to 16 residues. V was clipped by 2 bases and J by 5 bases, with 16 bases between them. Per the germline V gene, CDR1 is SGDLS and CDR2 is YYNGEE. CDR3 sequence: CASSVHSGERTGELFF. The CDR3 nucleotides are TGTGCCAGCAGCGTCCACTCGGGGGAGAGGACCGGGGAGCTGTTTTTT. The full variable domain, completed using reference TRBV9 and TRBJ2-2, is DSGVTQTPKHLITATGQRVTLRCSPRSGDLSVYWYQQSLDQGLQFLIQYYNGEERAKGNILERFSAQQFPDLHSELNLSSLELGDSALYFCASSVHSGERTGELFFGEGSRLTVL.

This clone was recorded only once. The rearrangement uses TRBV28 and TRBJ2-7; TRBD2 agrees at 7 bases. This CDR3 region has 14 residues. The V gene end was trimmed by 7 bases and the J gene end by 0 bases; junction bases not matched to a gene: 6. Germline CDR1 is MDHEN and CDR2 is SYDVKM. The CDR3 DNA is TGTGCCAGCAAGACCGGGGGGAGCTCCTACGAGCAGTACTTC. Translated: CASKTGGSSYEQYF.

The chain has TRBV30 and TRBJ2-1; D gene unclear. The CDR3 runs 13 residues. The germline V gene has CDR1 GTSNPN and CDR2 SVGIG (reference sequence). The V end lost 2 bases, the J end lost 2 bases, and 7 bases lay between the germline ends. The CDR3 nucleotides read TGTGCCTGGAGTCTAGGCCCCTACAATGAGCAGTTCTTC. Translated: CAWSLGPYNEQFF.

The chain employs TRBV19 and TRBJ2-7; D perhaps matches TRBD1 (5 bases). Germline V gene sequence: CDR1 LNHDA, CDR2 SQIVND (reference sequence). The CDR3 totals 13 residues. Trimming left V 6 bases short and J 2 bases short, with 11 bases between. This CDR3 reads CASSRDSPYEQYF. The CDR3 region has the DNA TGTGCCAGTAGCCGAGACAGTCCCTACGAGCAGTACTTC. Looking up the rest from reference TRBV19 and TRBJ2-7 gives the full variable domain: DGGITQSPKYLFRKEGQNVTLSCEQNLNHDAMYWYRQDPGQGLRLIYYSQIVNDFQKGDIAEGYSVSREKKESFPLTVTSAQKNPTAFYLCASSRDSPYEQYFGPGTRLTVT.

The chain joins TRBV7-6 to TRBJ2-1; 9 bases are shared with TRBD1. The CDR3 has 16 residues. The germline V gene encodes CDR1 SGHVS and CDR2 FNYEAQ. J lost 7 bases, V lost 0 bases, and 7 bases had no gene match. This CDR3 is CASSLAGTGMMNEQFF. In DNA form, the CDR3 reads TGTGCCAGCAGCTTAGCCGGGACAGGGATGATGAATGAGCAGTTCTTC. The full variable domain, its missing parts supplied by reference TRBV7-6 and TRBJ2-1, is GAGVSQSPRYKVTKRGQDVALRCDPISGHVSLYWYRQALGQGPEFLTYFNYEAQQDKSGLPNDRFSAERPEGSISTLTIQRTEQRDSAMYRCASSLAGTGMMNEQFFGPGTRLTVL.